This TCR beta chain was found in a study of vaccination and CD4 T cells after COVID-19. The CDR3 totals 14 residues. The germline V gene encodes CDR1 ENHRY and CDR2 SYGVKD. V was clipped by 0 bases and J by 7 bases, with 10 bases between them. Sample treatment: approximately 10-day PBMC culture with coronavirus spike peptide pools or control peptides (ViraFEST assay). Cultured CD4+ T cell DNA was sequenced using the Oncomine TCR Beta short-read assay. TCRdb re-derived calls from the PCR reads in MiXCR, one entry per CDR3 protein. The sample has more than 3,500 distinct CDR3 sequences; over 65% are singletons. Worth noting for this clonotype: Its antigen is still unknown.

Sample: CD4+ T cells from blood, cultured in vitro. The sequence was collected from a human donor who had recovered from COVID-19. This chain connects TRBV10-3 to TRBJ1-5; TRBD1 is a possible D gene (5 bases). The chain's CDR3 is CAISESEGRQPQHF. The CDR3 DNA sequence: TGTGCCATCAGTGAGTCCGAGGGGAGGCAGCCCCAGCATTTT.